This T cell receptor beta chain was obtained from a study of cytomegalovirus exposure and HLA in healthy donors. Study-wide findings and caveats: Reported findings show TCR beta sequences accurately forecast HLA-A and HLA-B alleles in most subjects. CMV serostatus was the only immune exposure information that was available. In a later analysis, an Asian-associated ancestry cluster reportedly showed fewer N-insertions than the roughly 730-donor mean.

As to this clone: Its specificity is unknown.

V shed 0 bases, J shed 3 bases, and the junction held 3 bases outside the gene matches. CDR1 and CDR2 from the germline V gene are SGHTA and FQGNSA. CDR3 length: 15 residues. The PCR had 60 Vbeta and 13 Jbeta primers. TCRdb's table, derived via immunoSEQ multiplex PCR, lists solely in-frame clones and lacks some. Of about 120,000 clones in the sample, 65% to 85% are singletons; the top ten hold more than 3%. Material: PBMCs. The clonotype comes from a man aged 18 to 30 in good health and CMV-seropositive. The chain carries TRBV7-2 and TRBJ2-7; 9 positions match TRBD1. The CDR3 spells CASSLAWGQGYEQYF. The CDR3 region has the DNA TGTGCCAGCAGCTTAGCGTGGGGACAGGGCTACGAGCAGTACTTC.